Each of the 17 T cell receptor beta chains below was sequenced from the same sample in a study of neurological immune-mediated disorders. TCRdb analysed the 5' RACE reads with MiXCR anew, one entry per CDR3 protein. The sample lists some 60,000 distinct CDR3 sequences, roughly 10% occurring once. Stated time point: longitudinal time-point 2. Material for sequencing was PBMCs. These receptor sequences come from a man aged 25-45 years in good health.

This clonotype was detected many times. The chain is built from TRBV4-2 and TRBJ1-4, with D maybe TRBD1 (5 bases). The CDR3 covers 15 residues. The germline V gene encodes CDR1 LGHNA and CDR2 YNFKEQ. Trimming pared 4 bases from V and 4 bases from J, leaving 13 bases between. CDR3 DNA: TGTGCCAGCAGCCGGAACCGGGACGGTAATGAAAAACTGTTTTTT. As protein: CASSRNRDGNEKLFF.

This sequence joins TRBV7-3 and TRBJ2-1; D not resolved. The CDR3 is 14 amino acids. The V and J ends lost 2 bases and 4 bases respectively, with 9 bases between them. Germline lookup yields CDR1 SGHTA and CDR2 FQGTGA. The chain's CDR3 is CASSLSYGYNEQFF. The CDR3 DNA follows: TGTGCCAGCAGCTTATCCTACGGATACAATGAGCAGTTCTTC.

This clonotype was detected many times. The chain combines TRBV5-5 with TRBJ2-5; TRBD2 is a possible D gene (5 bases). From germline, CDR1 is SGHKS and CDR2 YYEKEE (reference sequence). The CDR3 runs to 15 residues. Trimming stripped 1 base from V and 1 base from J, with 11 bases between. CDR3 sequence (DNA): TGTGCCAGCAGCTTGTTACTTGGAGGCCAAGAGACCCAGTACTTC. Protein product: CASSLLLGGQETQYF.

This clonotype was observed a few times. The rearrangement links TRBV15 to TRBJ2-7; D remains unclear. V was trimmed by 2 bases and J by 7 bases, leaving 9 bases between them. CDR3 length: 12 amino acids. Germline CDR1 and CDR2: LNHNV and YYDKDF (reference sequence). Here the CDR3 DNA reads TGTGCCACCAGCAGACTGGCGAATGAGCAGTACTTC. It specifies CATSRLANEQYF.

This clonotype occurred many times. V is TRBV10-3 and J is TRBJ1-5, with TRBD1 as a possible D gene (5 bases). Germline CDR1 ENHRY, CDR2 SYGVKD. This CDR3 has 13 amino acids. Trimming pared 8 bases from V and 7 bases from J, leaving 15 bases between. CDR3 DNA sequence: TGTGCCATCCACGGGACCGTGGGGCAGCCCCAGCATTTT. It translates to CAIHGTVGQPQHF.

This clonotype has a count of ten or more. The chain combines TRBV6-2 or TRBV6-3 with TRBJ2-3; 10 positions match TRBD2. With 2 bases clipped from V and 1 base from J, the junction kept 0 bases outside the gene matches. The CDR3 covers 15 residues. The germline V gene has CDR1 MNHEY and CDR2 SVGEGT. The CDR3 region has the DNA TGTGCCAGCAGTTACAGCGGGAGGGGCACAGATACGCAGTATTTT. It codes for CASSYSGRGTDTQYF.

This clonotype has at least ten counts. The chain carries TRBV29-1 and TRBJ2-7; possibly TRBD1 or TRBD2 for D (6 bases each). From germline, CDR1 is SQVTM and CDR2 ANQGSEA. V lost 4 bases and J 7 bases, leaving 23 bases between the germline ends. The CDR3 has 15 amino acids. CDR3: CSVGPTGTGREEQYF. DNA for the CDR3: TGCAGCGTTGGCCCCACGGGAACAGGGCGGGAAGAGCAGTACTTC.

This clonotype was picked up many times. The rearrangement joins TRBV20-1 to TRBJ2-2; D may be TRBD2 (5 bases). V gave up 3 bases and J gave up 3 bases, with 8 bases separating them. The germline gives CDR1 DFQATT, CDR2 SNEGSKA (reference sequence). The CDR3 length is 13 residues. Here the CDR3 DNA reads TGCAGTGCTAGCGGGATCGACACCGGGGAGCTGTTTTTT. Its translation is CSASGIDTGELFF.

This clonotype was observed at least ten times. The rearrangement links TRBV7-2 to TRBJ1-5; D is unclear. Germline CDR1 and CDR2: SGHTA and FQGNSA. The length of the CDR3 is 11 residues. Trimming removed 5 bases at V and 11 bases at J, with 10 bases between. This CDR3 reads CASSLGLSQHF. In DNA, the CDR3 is TGTGCCAGCAGCCTGGGGTTGTCCCAGCATTTT. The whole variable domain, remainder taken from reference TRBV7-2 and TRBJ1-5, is GAGVSQSPSNKVTEKGKDVELRCDPISGHTALYWYRQSLGQGLEFLIYFQGNSAPDKSGLPSDRFSAERTGGSVSTLTIQRTQQEDSAVYLCASSLGLSQHFGDGTRLSIL.

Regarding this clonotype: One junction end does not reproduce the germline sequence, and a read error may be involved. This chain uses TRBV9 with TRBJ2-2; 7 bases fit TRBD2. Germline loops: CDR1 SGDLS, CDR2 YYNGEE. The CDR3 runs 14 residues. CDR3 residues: CASIVVGGTGELFF. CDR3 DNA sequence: TGTGCCAGCATCGTAGTGGGAGGGACCGGGGAGCTGTTCTTT.

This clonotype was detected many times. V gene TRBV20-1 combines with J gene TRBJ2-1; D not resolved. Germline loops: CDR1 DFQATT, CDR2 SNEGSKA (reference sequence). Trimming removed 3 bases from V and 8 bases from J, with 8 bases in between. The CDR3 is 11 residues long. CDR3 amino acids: CSASVGHEQFF. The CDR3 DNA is TGCAGTGCTAGCGTCGGGCATGAGCAGTTCTTC.

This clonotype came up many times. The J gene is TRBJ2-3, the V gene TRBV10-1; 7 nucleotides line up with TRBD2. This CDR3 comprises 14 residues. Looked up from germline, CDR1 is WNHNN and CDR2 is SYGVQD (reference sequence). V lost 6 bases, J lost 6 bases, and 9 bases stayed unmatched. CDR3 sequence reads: CASSLRLAGDTQYF. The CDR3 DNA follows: TGCGCCAGCAGCCTTAGACTAGCTGGCGATACGCAGTATTTT.

The CDR3 DNA reads TGTGCCAGCAGTTTATCCATAGCGGGAGGGCCCGGAGACGAGCAGTACTTC. Translation gives CASSLSIAGGPGDEQYF. The V and J genes are TRBV28 and TRBJ2-7; 11 positions agree with TRBD2. The V segment lost 1 base and the J segment 5 bases; nucleotides outside the gene matches: 10. CDR1 is MDHEN, CDR2 SYDVKM, per germline. CDR3 length: 17 residues.

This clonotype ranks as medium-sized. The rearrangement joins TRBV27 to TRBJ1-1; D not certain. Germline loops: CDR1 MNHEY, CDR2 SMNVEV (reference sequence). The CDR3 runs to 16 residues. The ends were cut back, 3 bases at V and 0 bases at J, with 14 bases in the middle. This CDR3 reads CASSLAVNLMNTEAFF. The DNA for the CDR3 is TGTGCCAGCAGTTTGGCCGTTAATCTCATGAACACTGAAGCTTTCTTT.

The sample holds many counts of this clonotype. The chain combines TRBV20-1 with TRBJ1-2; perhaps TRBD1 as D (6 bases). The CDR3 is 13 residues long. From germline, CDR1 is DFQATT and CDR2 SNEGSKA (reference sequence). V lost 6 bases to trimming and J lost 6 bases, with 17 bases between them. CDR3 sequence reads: CSAPRVGAHGYTF. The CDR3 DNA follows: TGCAGTGCCCCAAGAGTGGGGGCGCATGGCTACACCTTC.

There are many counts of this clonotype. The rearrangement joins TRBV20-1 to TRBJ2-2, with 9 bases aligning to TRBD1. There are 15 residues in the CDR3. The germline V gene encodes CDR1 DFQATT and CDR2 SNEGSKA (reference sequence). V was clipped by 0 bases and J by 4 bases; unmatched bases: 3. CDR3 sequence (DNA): TGCAGTGCTAGAGATTGGGGACAGGGCACCGGGGAGCTGTTTTTT. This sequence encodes CSARDWGQGTGELFF.

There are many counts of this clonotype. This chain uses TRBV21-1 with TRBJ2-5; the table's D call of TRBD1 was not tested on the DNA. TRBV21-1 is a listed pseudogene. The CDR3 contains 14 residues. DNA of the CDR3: TGTGCCAGCAAACTGAGTGGGGGGCAAGAGACCCAGTACTTC. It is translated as CASKLSGGQETQYF.